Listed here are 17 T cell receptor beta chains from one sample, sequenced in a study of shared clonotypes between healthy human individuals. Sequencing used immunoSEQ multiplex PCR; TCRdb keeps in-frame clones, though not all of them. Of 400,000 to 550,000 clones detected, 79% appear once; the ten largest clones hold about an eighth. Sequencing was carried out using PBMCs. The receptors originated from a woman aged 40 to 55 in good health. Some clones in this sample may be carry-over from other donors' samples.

The CDR3 DNA reads TGTGCCAGCAGCTTAGACGTAGGACTAGCGAGCATTCAGTACTTC. Encoded protein: CASSLDVGLASIQYF. The rearrangement links TRBV7-9 to TRBJ2-4; 9 bases agree with TRBD2. This CDR3 comprises 15 residues. Trimming removed 1 base from V and 9 bases from J; junction bases left unmatched: 7. Germline V gene sequence: CDR1 SEHNR, CDR2 FQNEAQ (reference sequence).

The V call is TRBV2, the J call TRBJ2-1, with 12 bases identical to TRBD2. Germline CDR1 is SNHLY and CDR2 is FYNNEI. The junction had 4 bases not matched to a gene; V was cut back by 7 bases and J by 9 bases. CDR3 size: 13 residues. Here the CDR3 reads CASNLLAGGEQFF. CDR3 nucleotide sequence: TGTGCCAGCAACCTACTAGCGGGAGGTGAGCAGTTCTTC.

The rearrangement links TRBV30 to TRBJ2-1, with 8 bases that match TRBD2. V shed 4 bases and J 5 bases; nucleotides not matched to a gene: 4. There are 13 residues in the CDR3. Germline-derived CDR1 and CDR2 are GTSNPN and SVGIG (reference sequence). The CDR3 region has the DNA TGTGCCTGGACAACTAGCGGAAACAATGAGCAGTTCTTC. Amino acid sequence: CAWTTSGNNEQFF.

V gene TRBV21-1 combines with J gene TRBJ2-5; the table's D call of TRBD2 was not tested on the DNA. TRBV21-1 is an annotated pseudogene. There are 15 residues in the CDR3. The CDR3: CASSKVQRVQETQYF. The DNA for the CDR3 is TGTGCCAGCAGCAAAGTCCAGCGAGTTCAAGAGACCCAGTACTTC.

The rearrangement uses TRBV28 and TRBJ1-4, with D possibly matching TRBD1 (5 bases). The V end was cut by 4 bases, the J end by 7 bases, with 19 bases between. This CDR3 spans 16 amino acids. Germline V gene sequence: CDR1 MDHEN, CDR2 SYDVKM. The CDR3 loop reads CASSSRTGTSLEKLFF. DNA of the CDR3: TGTGCCAGCAGTTCACGAACCGGGACTTCTCTTGAAAAACTGTTTTTT.

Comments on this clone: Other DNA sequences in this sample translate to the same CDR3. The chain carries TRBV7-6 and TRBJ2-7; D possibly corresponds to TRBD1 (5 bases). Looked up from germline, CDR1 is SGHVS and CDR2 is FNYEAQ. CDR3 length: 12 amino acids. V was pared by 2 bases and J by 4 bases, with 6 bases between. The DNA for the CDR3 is TGTGCCAGCAGCTTAACAGGTTACGAGCAGTACTTC. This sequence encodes CASSLTGYEQYF.

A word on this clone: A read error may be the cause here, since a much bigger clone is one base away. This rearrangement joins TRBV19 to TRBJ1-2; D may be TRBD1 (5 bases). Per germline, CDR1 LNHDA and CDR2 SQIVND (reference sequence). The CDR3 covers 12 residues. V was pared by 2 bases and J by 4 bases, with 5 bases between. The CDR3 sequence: CASSIRGYGYTF. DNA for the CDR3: TGTGCCAGTAGTATAAGGGGCTATGGCTACACCTTC.

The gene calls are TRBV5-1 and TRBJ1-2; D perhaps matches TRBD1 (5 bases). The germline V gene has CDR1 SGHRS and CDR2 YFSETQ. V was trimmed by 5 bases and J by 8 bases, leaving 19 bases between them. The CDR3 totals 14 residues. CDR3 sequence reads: CASREGSGPSGYTF. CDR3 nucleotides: TGCGCCAGCAGGGAGGGGAGTGGCCCCTCGGGCTACACCTTC.

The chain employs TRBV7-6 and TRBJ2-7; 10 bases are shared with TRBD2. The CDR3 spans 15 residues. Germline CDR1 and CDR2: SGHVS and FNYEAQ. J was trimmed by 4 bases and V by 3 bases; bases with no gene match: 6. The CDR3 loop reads CASSFGLAVGYEQYF. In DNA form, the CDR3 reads TGTGCCAGCAGCTTCGGACTAGCGGTCGGATACGAGCAGTACTTC.

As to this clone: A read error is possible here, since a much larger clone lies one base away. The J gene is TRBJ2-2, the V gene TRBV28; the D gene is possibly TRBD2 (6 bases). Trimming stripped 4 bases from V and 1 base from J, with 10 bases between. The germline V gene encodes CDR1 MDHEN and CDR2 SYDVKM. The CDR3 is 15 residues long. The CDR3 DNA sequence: TGTGCCAGCAGTTCCCTCGGGGGGAACACCGGGGAGCTGTTTTTT. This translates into CASSSLGGNTGELFF.

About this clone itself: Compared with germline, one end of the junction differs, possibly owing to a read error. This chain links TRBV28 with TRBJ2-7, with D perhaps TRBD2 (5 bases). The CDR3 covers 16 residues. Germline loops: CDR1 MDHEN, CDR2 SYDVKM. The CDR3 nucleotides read TGTGCCAGCAGCTTATCATTTCGGCGGGCGGACTACGAGCAGTACTTC. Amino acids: CASSLSFRRADYEQYF.

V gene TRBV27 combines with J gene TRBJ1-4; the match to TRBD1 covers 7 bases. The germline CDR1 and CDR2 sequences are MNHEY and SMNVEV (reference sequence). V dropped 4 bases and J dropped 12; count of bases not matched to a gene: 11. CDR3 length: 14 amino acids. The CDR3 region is CASSSHPTGEELFF. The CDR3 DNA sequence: TGTGCCAGCAGTTCCCACCCTACAGGGGAGGAACTGTTTTTT.

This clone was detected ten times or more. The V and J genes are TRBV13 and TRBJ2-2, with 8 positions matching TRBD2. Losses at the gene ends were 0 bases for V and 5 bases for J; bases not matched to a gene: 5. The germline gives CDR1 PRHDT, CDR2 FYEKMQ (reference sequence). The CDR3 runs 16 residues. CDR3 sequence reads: CASSLGLGGRTGELFF. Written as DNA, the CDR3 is TGTGCCAGCAGCTTAGGCCTTGGCGGGAGGACCGGGGAGCTGTTTTTT.

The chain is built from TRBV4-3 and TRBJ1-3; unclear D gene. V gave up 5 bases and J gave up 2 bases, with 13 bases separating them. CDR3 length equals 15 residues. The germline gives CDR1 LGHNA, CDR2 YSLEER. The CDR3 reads CASSVNAGAGNTIYF. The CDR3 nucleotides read TGCGCCAGCAGCGTTAATGCCGGCGCTGGAAACACCATATATTTT.

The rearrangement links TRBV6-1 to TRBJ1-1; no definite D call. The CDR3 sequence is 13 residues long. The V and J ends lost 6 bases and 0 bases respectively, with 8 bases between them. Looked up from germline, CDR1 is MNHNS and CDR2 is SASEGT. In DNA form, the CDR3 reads TGTGCCAGCAGCCACAATCTGAACACTGAAGCTTTCTTT. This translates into CASSHNLNTEAFF.

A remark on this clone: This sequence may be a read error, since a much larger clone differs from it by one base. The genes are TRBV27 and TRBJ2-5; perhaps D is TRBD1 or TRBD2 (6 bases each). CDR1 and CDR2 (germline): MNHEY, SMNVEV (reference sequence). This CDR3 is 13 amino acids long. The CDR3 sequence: CASSLRPPGAQHF. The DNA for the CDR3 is TGTGCCAGCAGTTTACGGCCCCCGGGGGCCCAGCACTTC.

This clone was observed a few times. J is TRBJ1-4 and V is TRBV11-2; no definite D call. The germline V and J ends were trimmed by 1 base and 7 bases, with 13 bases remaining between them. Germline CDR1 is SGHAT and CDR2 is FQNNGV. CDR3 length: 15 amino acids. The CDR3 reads CASSLALSFGEKLFF. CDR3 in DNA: TGTGCCAGCAGCTTAGCTTTGAGTTTCGGTGAAAAACTGTTTTTT.